A selection of T cell receptor beta chains follows, all from one sample in a study of shared clonotypes between healthy human individuals. Assay: immunoSEQ multiplex PCR; the TCRdb copy retains only in-frame clones and omits some. The sample records about 2.1 million clones, approximately 92% being singletons. Sequencing was performed on naive CD8+ T cells from PBMCs. These TCRs come from a man aged 18 to 30 in good health. Some clones in this sample may be carry-over from other donors' samples. The CDR3 runs from the conserved cysteine through the conserved F or W. A D gene is named only where the DNA matches it firmly. Where a row states a size, it is once, few, many or the class of an expanded clone; other rows omit it.

D gene | J gene | clone size | V gene | CDR3 DNA | CDR3 protein
TRBD1 | TRBJ1-1 | - | TRBV19 | TGTGCCAGTAGCCCGGGACAGGGGGTCACTGAAGCTTTCTTT | CASSPGQGVTEAFF
TRBD2 | TRBJ2-7 | - | TRBV11-2 | TGTGCCAGCAGCCCGGTAGCGGGAGCTACCCTTACCTTCTCCTACGAGCAGTACTTC | CASSPVAGATLTFSYEQYF
- | TRBJ2-7 | - | TRBV28 | TGTGCCAGCAGTAGGGGCTACGAGCAGTACTTC | CASSRGYEQYF
- | TRBJ1-1 | once | TRBV10-1 | TGCGCCAGCAGCCCCAAGGTTAGGGCGGGGGCTTTCTTT | CASSPKVRAGAFF
- | TRBJ2-7 | - | TRBV9 | TGTGCCAGCAGCCCCAACCTGCTCGAGCAGTACTTC | CASSPNLLEQYF
- | TRBJ1-2 | - | TRBV5-6 | TGTGCCAGCAGCTTGGCCAGGGACTATGGCTACACCTTC | CASSLARDYGYTF
- | TRBJ2-2 | - | TRBV29-1 | TGCAGCGTTGATTTCCGGGAGACGAACACCGGGGAGCTGTTTTTT | CSVDFRETNTGELFF
TRBD2 | TRBJ2-7 | - | TRBV4-1 | TGCGCCAGCAGCCAAGATGGGGGGGAGGGTACCTACGAGCAGTACTTC | CASSQDGGEGTYEQYF
- | TRBJ1-2 | once | TRBV15 | TGTGCCACCAGCAGAGATCGAGTGAAGGATGGCTACACCTTC | CATSRDRVKDGYTF
TRBD1 | TRBJ1-2 | - | TRBV5-8 | TGTGCCAGCAGACAGGGGTATGGCTACACCTTC | CASRQGYGYTF